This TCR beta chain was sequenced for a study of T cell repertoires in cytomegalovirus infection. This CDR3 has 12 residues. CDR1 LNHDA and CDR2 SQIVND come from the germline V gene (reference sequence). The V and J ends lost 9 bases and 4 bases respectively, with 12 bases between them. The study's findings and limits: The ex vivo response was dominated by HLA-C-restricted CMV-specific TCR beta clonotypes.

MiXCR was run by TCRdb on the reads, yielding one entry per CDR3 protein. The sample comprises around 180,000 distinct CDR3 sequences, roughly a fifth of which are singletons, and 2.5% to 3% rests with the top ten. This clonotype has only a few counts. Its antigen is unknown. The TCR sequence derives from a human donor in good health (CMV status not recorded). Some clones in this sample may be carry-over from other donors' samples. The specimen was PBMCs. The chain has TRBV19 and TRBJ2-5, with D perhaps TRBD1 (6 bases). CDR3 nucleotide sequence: TGTGCCAGCGCAGGGGATGGAGAGACCCAGTACTTC. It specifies CASAGDGETQYF.